One sample yielded the 27 T cell receptor beta chains listed below, sequenced in a study of OX40 agonist ivuxolimab in advanced cancers. Sequenced by immunoSEQ multiplex PCR; TCRdb stores in-frame clones only, minus some. The sample shows 70,000 to 75,000 clones, 85% to 90% of them seen only once. The source material was CD4+ or CD8+ T cells sorted from blood, sampled in a trial of the OX40 agonist ivuxolimab. These receptors originate from an adult with an advanced solid tumor such as melanoma, head and neck, liver or kidney cancer.

The DNA of the CDR3 is TGTGCCAGCAGCAACTTATCGCAATCCACGCGGGGATTGAACACTGAAGCTTTCTTT. Encoded protein: CASSNLSQSTRGLNTEAFF. The rearrangement joins TRBV21-1 to TRBJ1-1. TRBV21-1 corresponds to a pseudogene. The CDR3 loop spans 19 amino acids.

In its sample, this clone was seen once. J is TRBJ2-5 and V is TRBV6-5; 7 bases line up with TRBD1. CDR3 size: 15 residues. J gave up 2 bases and V 6 bases, and 9 bases lay outside the gene matches. The germline V gene encodes CDR1 MNHEY and CDR2 SVGAGI. CDR3 coding DNA: TGTGCCAGCAGCAGCCACCGGGACAGACAAGAGACCCAGTACTTC. Its protein is CASSSHRDRQETQYF.

This chain joins TRBV6-6 and TRBJ1-1, with no clear D. With 2 bases removed from V and 6 bases from J, the gap between germline ends came to 13 bases. The germline V gene encodes CDR1 MNHNY and CDR2 SVGAGI (reference sequence). CDR3 length: 14 residues. The CDR3 sequence: CASSYGRAPPEAFF. CDR3 in DNA: TGTGCCAGCAGTTACGGTAGGGCCCCCCCTGAAGCTTTCTTT.

The chain joins TRBV7-3 to TRBJ2-3; D possibly corresponds to TRBD1 (6 bases). This CDR3 has 16 amino acids. Germline values: CDR1 SGHTA, CDR2 FQGTGA. V lost 2 bases, J lost 2 bases, and 14 bases lay in between. The CDR3 DNA reads as TGTGCCAGCAGCTTAGGGACAAGGAGATACACAGATACGCAGTATTTT. Residues: CASSLGTRRYTDTQYF.

The CDR3 region is CASSPPGGDEKLFF. CDR3 in DNA: TGTGCCAGCAGCCCACCAGGAGGTGATGAAAAACTGTTTTTT. J is TRBJ1-4 and V is TRBV7-9; D gene ambiguous. There are 14 residues in the CDR3. Trimming cost V 5 bases and J 6 bases, with 13 bases left between them. Germline CDR1 and CDR2: SEHNR and FQNEAQ (reference sequence).

V is TRBV5-5 and J is TRBJ1-5; D is uncertain. V was cut by 1 base and J by 2 bases, with 10 bases left in between. The CDR3 loop spans 15 amino acids. The V gene's germline CDR1 is SGHKS and CDR2 YYEKEE (reference sequence). Written as DNA, the CDR3 is TGTGCCAGCAGCTTGTCAGGCACGGGCAATCAGCCCCAGCATTTT. This sequence encodes CASSLSGTGNQPQHF.

This chain links TRBV28 with TRBJ1-1, with D possibly matching TRBD1 (5 bases). The V gene lost 5 bases and the J gene lost 0 bases, with 13 bases spanning the gap. This CDR3 is 15 amino acids long. Germline lookup yields CDR1 MDHEN and CDR2 SYDVKM. Here the CDR3 DNA reads TGTGCCAGCAGTCCCCGGGACGGCCTGAACACTGAAGCTTTCTTT. Translated, it gives CASSPRDGLNTEAFF.

This clone was observed a handful of times. The chain carries TRBV7-2 and TRBJ2-2; D is unresolved. Germline CDR1 and CDR2: SGHTA and FQGNSA. The CDR3 loop spans 15 amino acids. The V end was cut by 1 base, the J end by 2 bases, with 8 bases between. CDR3 sequence: CASSLVLINTGELFF. DNA for the CDR3: TGTGCCAGCAGCTTAGTACTGATCAACACCGGGGAGCTGTTTTTT. Looking up the rest from reference TRBV7-2 and TRBJ2-2 gives the full variable domain: GAGVSQSPSNKVTEKGKDVELRCDPISGHTALYWYRQSLGQGLEFLIYFQGNSAPDKSGLPSDRFSAERTGGSVSTLTIQRTQQEDSAVYLCASSLVLINTGELFFGEGSRLTVL.

The chain links TRBV5-1 to TRBJ2-7, with D possibly being TRBD1 or TRBD2 (5 bases each). CDR1 and CDR2 (germline): SGHRS, YFSETQ. Trimming removed 0 bases at V and 4 bases at J, with 14 bases between. The CDR3 extends over 15 amino acids. The CDR3 DNA follows: TGCGCCAGCAGCTTGGATGTGGGAGCAGGGTACGAGCAGTACTTC. Translation gives CASSLDVGAGYEQYF.

V gene TRBV5-1 combines with J gene TRBJ2-3; 16 bases are shared with TRBD2. This CDR3 spans 19 amino acids. V dropped 2 bases and J dropped 1; count of bases not matched to a gene: 7. The germline V gene has CDR1 SGHRS and CDR2 YFSETQ. The CDR3: CASSLRGTSGRAGTDTQYF. The CDR3 bases are TGCGCCAGCAGCTTACGAGGGACTAGCGGGAGGGCCGGCACAGATACGCAGTATTTT. The variable domain in full, with the rest retrieved from reference TRBV5-1 and TRBJ2-3, is KAGVTQTPRYLIKTRGQQVTLSCSPISGHRSVSWYQQTPGQGLQFLFEYFSETQRNKGNFPGRFSGRQFSNSRSEMNVSTLELGDSALYLCASSLRGTSGRAGTDTQYFGPGTRLTVL.

The chain links TRBV9 to TRBJ2-2, with 7 bases lining up with TRBD1. The CDR3 is 16 residues long. Trimming removed 3 bases from V and 0 bases from J; junction bases left unmatched: 5. Per germline, CDR1 SGDLS and CDR2 YYNGEE. DNA for the CDR3: TGTGCCAGCAGCGGCCGGACAGGCTCGAACACCGGGGAGCTGTTTTTT. Its protein product is CASSGRTGSNTGELFF.

The V gene is TRBV20-1, the J gene TRBJ2-5, with unresolved D. The CDR3 runs 11 residues. Trimming removed 3 bases from V and 5 bases from J, with 7 bases in between. Germline V gene data show CDR1 as DFQATT and CDR2 as SNEGSKA (reference sequence). CDR3 in amino acids: CSASKRETQYF. The CDR3 nucleotides are TGCAGTGCTAGCAAGCGTGAGACCCAGTACTTC.

This clone was recorded once. V gene TRBV4-1 combines with J gene TRBJ2-6; D perhaps matches TRBD2 (6 bases). The CDR3 extends over 18 amino acids. Between the trimmed V and J ends, which lost 0 bases and 1 base, there was a span of 13 bases. Germline V lookup: CDR1 MGHRA, CDR2 YSYEKL. In DNA form, the CDR3 reads TGCGCCAGCAGCCAAGATTCCCTTGGGGGGTCTGGGGCCAACGTCCTGACTTTC. As protein: CASSQDSLGGSGANVLTF.

The genes are TRBV18 and TRBJ2-7; 9 bases are a match to TRBD2. V dropped 6 bases and J dropped 3; count of bases not matched to a gene: 6. Germline assignment: CDR1 KGHSH and CDR2 LQKENI. CDR3 length: 14 amino acids. For the CDR3, the DNA is TGTGCCAGCTCGGTAGCGGGAGTTAGCTACGAGCAGTACTTC. This sequence encodes CASSVAGVSYEQYF.

This clone was observed once. The chain combines TRBV7-2 with TRBJ1-2; no reliable D call. The CDR3 runs to 12 residues. V was shortened by 1 base and J by 6 bases, with 6 bases between the two germline ends. CDR1 and CDR2 from the germline V gene are SGHTA and FQGNSA. CDR3 residues: CASSLDGHGYTF. CDR3 coding DNA: TGTGCCAGCAGCTTAGATGGGCATGGCTACACCTTC.

The chain recombines TRBV27 with TRBJ2-3; 15 bases are shared with TRBD2. The germline V gene encodes CDR1 MNHEY and CDR2 SMNVEV (reference sequence). The trim removed 5 bases at V and 0 bases at J, leaving 9 bases unmatched. CDR3 length equals 19 residues. The CDR3 sequence: CASSPLGLAGGTSTDTQYF. The CDR3 nucleotides read TGTGCCAGCAGTCCTCTAGGACTAGCGGGAGGGACTAGCACAGATACGCAGTATTTT.

Only one count was recorded for this clone. This chain links TRBV19 with TRBJ2-3; TRBD2 aligns across 8 bases. Per germline, CDR1 LNHDA and CDR2 SQIVND (reference sequence). V trimming: 7 bases; J trimming: 4 bases; junction bases outside the gene matches: 4. The CDR3 runs to 13 residues. The CDR3 sequence: CASKDGRADTQYF. In DNA, the CDR3 is TGTGCCAGTAAGGACGGGAGGGCAGATACGCAGTATTTT.

This clone was observed once. The chain has TRBV10-3 and TRBJ1-3, with D maybe TRBD1 (6 bases). V lost 4 bases and J 3 bases, leaving 13 bases between the germline ends. CDR3 length equals 15 residues. The V gene's germline CDR1 is ENHRY and CDR2 SYGVKD. DNA of the CDR3: TGTGCCATCAGTGTACCACAGGGCGGTGGAAACACCATATATTTT. Its translation: CAISVPQGGGNTIYF.

The chain is built from TRBV29-1 and TRBJ1-2, with D possibly TRBD1 on 5 matching bases. CDR1 and CDR2 from the germline V gene are SQVTM and ANQGSEA. The length of the CDR3 is 14 residues. V lost 2 bases, J lost 4 bases, and 14 bases lay in between. The DNA of the CDR3 is TGCAGCGTTGAACAAAGTCAGGGCACCTATGGCTACACCTTC. Translation gives CSVEQSQGTYGYTF.

This clone showed up just a few times. The chain recombines TRBV5-1 with TRBJ2-2; TRBD2 matches 8 bases. With V trimmed by 2 bases and J by 3 bases, 3 bases remained unmatched. Per the germline V gene, CDR1 is SGHRS and CDR2 is YFSETQ. This CDR3 comprises 15 residues. The DNA for the CDR3 is TGCGCCAGCAGCTTCTCAGCGGGAGACACCGGGGAGCTGTTTTTT. Translation: CASSFSAGDTGELFF.

This chain links TRBV7-9 with TRBJ2-2; TRBD1 matches at 7 bases. The CDR3 runs 14 residues. Germline V lookup: CDR1 SEHNR, CDR2 FQNEAQ (reference sequence). Losses at the gene ends were 3 bases for V and 3 bases for J; bases not matched to a gene: 1. In nucleotides, the CDR3 is TGTGCCAGCAGCTTCGACAGGGACACCGGGGAGCTGTTTTTT. Translation gives CASSFDRDTGELFF.

The V gene is TRBV7-9, the J gene TRBJ1-2; D perhaps matches TRBD1 (5 bases). Germline CDR1 reads SEHNR; CDR2 reads FQNEAQ (reference sequence). This CDR3 is built from 14 residues. V was trimmed by 5 bases and J by 4 bases, leaving 14 bases between them. CDR3 nucleotide sequence: TGTGCCAGCAGCCTGACAGAAAAGCTCTATGGCTACACCTTC. Its protein product is CASSLTEKLYGYTF.

This clone was detected a few times. Here the CDR3 DNA reads TGTGCCAGCAGCACCCCTGACGAGCAGTACTTC. This sequence encodes CASSTPDEQYF. The V call is TRBV28, the J call TRBJ2-7; D gene uncertain. Germline lookup yields CDR1 MDHEN and CDR2 SYDVKM. V lost 6 bases and J 5 bases, leaving 8 bases between the germline ends. This CDR3 has 11 residues.

J is TRBJ1-1 and V is TRBV27, with 8 bases aligning to TRBD1. CDR1 MNHEY and CDR2 SMNVEV come from the germline V gene (reference sequence). J lost 0 bases, V lost 4 bases, and 10 bases had no gene match. The CDR3 has 17 amino acids. In DNA, the CDR3 is TGTGCCAGCAGTTCAAAAGGGACAGGCCTACTGAACACTGAAGCTTTCTTT. It specifies CASSSKGTGLLNTEAFF.

V usage is TRBV5-4 and J usage is TRBJ2-6; D is uncertain. V was cut by 7 bases and J by 3 bases, with 14 bases left in between. Germline CDR1 is SGHNT and CDR2 is YYREEE (reference sequence). There are 15 residues in the CDR3. CDR3 sequence: CASSPPGYGANVLTF. The CDR3 DNA follows: TGTGCCAGCTCACCCCCCGGGTATGGGGCCAACGTCCTGACTTTC.

In DNA, the CDR3 is TGTGCCAGCAGGCTGGGTTTCGCTGAAGCTTTCTTT. Translating gives CASRLGFAEAFF. This chain links TRBV2 with TRBJ1-1; D remains unclear. Germline CDR1 is SNHLY and CDR2 is FYNNEI. The CDR3 sequence is 12 residues long. The V end was cut by 6 bases, the J end by 6 bases, with 11 bases between. The full variable domain, rest sourced from reference TRBV2 and TRBJ1-1, is EPEVTQTPSHQVTQMGQEVILRCVPISNHLYFYWYRQILGQKVEFLVSFYNNEISEKSEIFDDQFSVERPDGSNFTLKIRSTKLEDSAMYFCASRLGFAEAFFGQGTRLTVV.

This chain joins TRBV19 and TRBJ1-2, with 7 nucleotides matching TRBD1. The length of the CDR3 is 13 residues. Trimming removed 1 base from V and 6 bases from J; junction bases left unmatched: 2. Per the germline V gene, CDR1 is LNHDA and CDR2 is SQIVND (reference sequence). CDR3 coding DNA: TGTGCCAGTAGTATAGCTACAGGGGATGGCTACACCTTC. As protein: CASSIATGDGYTF.